The entry that follows covers one T cell receptor beta chain sequence. The data were obtained in a study of shared clonotypes between healthy human individuals. This CDR3 region has 15 residues. After removal of 4 bases from V and 3 bases from J, the junction contained 9 bases not matched to a gene. Germline assignment: CDR1 SGHRS and CDR2 YFSETQ. Only in-frame clones appear in the TCRdb table, and some are missing; sequencing was by immunoSEQ multiplex PCR. The sample holds around 2,000,000 clones, roughly 94% seen once. Sequencing was done on a sample of naive CD4+ T cells sorted from blood. Subset of the sample: CD45RA+ positively selected. The V gene is TRBV5-1, the J gene TRBJ2-7; TRBD1 agrees at 8 bases. The sequence came from a man in his late teens or twenties in good health. CDR3: CASSLMTGDVYEQYF. The CDR3 nucleotides are TGCGCCAGCAGCCTAATGACAGGGGATGTCTACGAGCAGTACTTC.